Listed here are 24 T cell receptor beta chains from one sample, sequenced in a study of OX40 agonist ivuxolimab in advanced cancers. Sequenced by immunoSEQ multiplex PCR; TCRdb stores in-frame clones only, minus some. Of approximately 58,000 clones in the sample, 91% were seen once. The specimen was CD4+ or CD8+ T cells sorted from blood, collected in a trial of the OX40 agonist ivuxolimab. The receptors stem from an adult with an advanced solid tumor such as melanoma, head and neck, liver or kidney cancer.

V gene TRBV6-5 combines with J gene TRBJ2-2, with D perhaps TRBD1 or TRBD2 (5 bases each). The CDR3 is 16 amino acids. Trimming took 0 bases from V and 7 from J, leaving 15 bases between them. CDR1 is MNHEY, CDR2 SVGAGI, per germline. For the CDR3, the DNA is TGTGCCAGCAGTTACTCGGGACCCGTTAGTGGCGGGGAGCTGTTTTTT. Amino acids: CASSYSGPVSGGELFF.

V and J are TRBV6-6 and TRBJ2-1, with TRBD2 matching 8 bases. Trimming took 3 bases from V and 5 from J; bases not matched to a gene: 9. Germline CDR1 and CDR2: MNHNY and SVGAGI (reference sequence). The CDR3 loop spans 16 amino acids. The CDR3, as DNA: TGTGCCAGCAGTTATTCAGCCGGGACTAGTCACAATGAGCAGTTCTTC. Its protein is CASSYSAGTSHNEQFF.

The chain combines TRBV19 with TRBJ1-3; no firm D call. The CDR3 consists of 14 residues. V dropped 8 bases and J dropped 4 bases, with 15 bases sitting between them. Germline loops: CDR1 LNHDA, CDR2 SQIVND (reference sequence). The CDR3 protein is CASGRSQRGNTIYF. The DNA for the CDR3 is TGTGCCAGTGGGAGATCCCAGCGGGGAAACACCATATATTTT.

V is TRBV13 and J is TRBJ2-7; 7 bases agree with TRBD1. Germline V gene sequence: CDR1 PRHDT, CDR2 FYEKMQ (reference sequence). Trimming took 5 bases from V and 5 from J; bases not matched to a gene: 6. CDR3 length equals 13 residues. CDR3 in DNA: TGTGCCAGCAGCGAGACAGGGATCCACGAGCAGTACTTC. This gives the protein CASSETGIHEQYF.

J is TRBJ1-1 and V is TRBV21-1; TRBD1 is the table's D call and was not checked against the DNA. TRBV21-1 constitutes a pseudogene. This CDR3 is built from 12 residues. CDR3 nucleotide sequence: TGTGCCAGCTACAGGAGGAACACTGAAGCTTTCTTT. Translated: CASYRRNTEAFF.

This chain connects TRBV7-9 to TRBJ2-5, with 7 bases that match TRBD1. Germline V gene data show CDR1 as SEHNR and CDR2 as FQNEAQ (reference sequence). CDR3 size: 15 residues. V lost 4 bases and J lost 4; bases outside the gene matches: 9. The CDR3 nucleotides are TGTGCCAGCAGCTCTCGAACAGGGGCGCGAGAGACCCAGTACTTC. Its protein is CASSSRTGARETQYF. Supplemented by reference TRBV7-9 and TRBJ2-5, the full variable domain reads DTGVSQNPRHKITKRGQNVTFRCDPISEHNRLYWYRQTLGQGPEFLTYFQNEAQLEKSRLLSDRFSAERPKGSFSTLEIQRTEQGDSAMYLCASSSRTGARETQYFGPGTRLLVL.

The chain couples TRBV9 to TRBJ2-5, with a tentative D call TRBD2 (5 bases). The ends were cut back, 4 bases at V and 1 base at J, with 14 bases in the middle. Per the germline V gene, CDR1 is SGDLS and CDR2 is YYNGEE. This CDR3 region has 15 residues. The CDR3 DNA sequence: TGTGCCAGCAGCCTATCTTCCAGCGGCCAAGAGACCCAGTACTTC. Protein: CASSLSSSGQETQYF.

This chain uses TRBV4-1 with TRBJ2-7; D is undetermined. There are 13 residues in the CDR3. Germline V lookup: CDR1 MGHRA, CDR2 YSYEKL. V lost 0 bases and J lost 2, with 5 bases in between. CDR3 residues: CASSQDRAYEQYF. In DNA, the CDR3 is TGCGCCAGCAGCCAAGATCGAGCCTACGAGCAGTACTTC.

The chain employs TRBV7-9 and TRBJ2-5, with 8 bases fitting TRBD1. V trimming: 5 bases; J trimming: 3 bases; junction bases outside the gene matches: 8. The CDR3 has 15 amino acids. Germline V lookup: CDR1 SEHNR, CDR2 FQNEAQ (reference sequence). CDR3 coding DNA: TGTGCCAGCAGCCTCAGACAGGGGACGAAAGAGACCCAGTACTTC. Protein product: CASSLRQGTKETQYF.

V and J are TRBV28 and TRBJ2-5; D might be TRBD1 or TRBD2, each matching 5 bases. This CDR3 has 13 residues. The germline V gene encodes CDR1 MDHEN and CDR2 SYDVKM. CDR3 coding DNA: TGTGCGGCCGAGGGGCATAGCAAAGAGACCCAGTACTTC. As protein: CAAEGHSKETQYF.

CDR3: CASSAGGNEQFF. DNA of the CDR3: TGTGCCAGCAGCGCAGGGGGGAATGAGCAGTTCTTC. The chain recombines TRBV9 with TRBJ2-1, with a tentative D call TRBD1 (7 bases). Trimming cost V 3 bases and J 7 bases, with 8 bases left between them. Germline loops: CDR1 SGDLS, CDR2 YYNGEE. This CDR3 has 12 amino acids.

With respect to this clone: Other DNA variants within this sample encode the same CDR3. This chain connects TRBV10-1 to TRBJ2-7, with unresolved D. Trimming shortened V by 3 bases and J by 3 bases, and 3 bases separated the two germline ends. The CDR3 length is 11 residues. CDR1 WNHNN and CDR2 SYGVQD come from the germline V gene (reference sequence). Here the CDR3 reads CASSDSYEQYF. CDR3 nucleotides: TGCGCCAGCAGTGACAGCTACGAGCAGTACTTC.

The rearrangement joins TRBV9 to TRBJ2-7, with 8 nucleotides matching TRBD2. The CDR3 loop spans 14 amino acids. In germline, CDR1 is SGDLS, CDR2 YYNGEE. V dropped 1 base and J dropped 5; count of bases not matched to a gene: 5. CDR3 sequence: CASSVSAGAHEQYF. In DNA form, the CDR3 reads TGTGCCAGCAGCGTATCAGCGGGAGCACACGAGCAGTACTTC.

CDR3 loop: CASSQSEASCEEQYF. The DNA of the CDR3 is TGCGCCAGCAGTCAATCGGAGGCTAGTTGCGAAGAGCAGTACTTC. This sequence joins TRBV23-1 and TRBJ2-7; perhaps TRBD2 as D (5 bases). TRBV23-1 carries the ORF label, with uncertain function. V lost 0 bases, J lost 7 bases, and 16 bases lay in between. The CDR3 totals 15 residues.

The chain uses TRBV5-4 and TRBJ2-5; no clear D gene. Germline CDR1 reads SGHNT; CDR2 reads YYREEE (reference sequence). With 1 base removed from V and 3 bases from J, the gap between germline ends came to 13 bases. The CDR3 has 15 residues. CDR3 sequence: CASSLRSETEETQYF. DNA of the CDR3: TGTGCCAGCAGCTTGCGGTCCGAGACTGAAGAGACCCAGTACTTC.

The rearrangement uses TRBV6-5 and TRBJ2-7, with 9 bases fitting TRBD1. CDR3 size: 15 residues. Germline CDR1 MNHEY, CDR2 SVGAGI. V gave up 6 bases and J gave up 3 bases; unmatched junction bases: 9. CDR3 sequence (DNA): TGTGCCAGCAGCCAAGGGACAGGGAACTTCTACGAGCAGTACTTC. Translated, it gives CASSQGTGNFYEQYF.

This clone was detected a few times. The chain is built from TRBV10-1 and TRBJ2-7; no clear D. The CDR3 is 12 amino acids. Trimming removed 3 bases from V and 1 base from J, with 4 bases in between. Germline-derived CDR1 and CDR2 are WNHNN and SYGVQD (reference sequence). CDR3 in DNA: TGCGCCAGCAGTGATGCGTCCTACGAGCAGTACTTC. Encoded protein: CASSDASYEQYF.

The chain uses TRBV19 and TRBJ2-3; TRBD1 agrees at 7 bases. CDR3 length: 15 amino acids. The germline gives CDR1 LNHDA, CDR2 SQIVND (reference sequence). Trimming at V came to 5 bases and at J to 3 bases, leaving 8 bases not matched to a gene. In DNA form, the CDR3 reads TGTGCCAGTAGTCCGACAGGGTTCAGGACAGATACGCAGTATTTT. Translating gives CASSPTGFRTDTQYF.

This clone appeared once. V usage is TRBV15 and J usage is TRBJ2-3; TRBD1 aligns across 7 bases. Unmatched junction bases numbered 5, after V lost 1 base and J lost 4 bases. This CDR3 has 15 amino acids. Germline values: CDR1 LNHNV, CDR2 YYDKDF (reference sequence). CDR3 DNA sequence: TGTGCCACCAGCAGAGGCAGGGGGATGTCAGATACGCAGTATTTT. This codes for CATSRGRGMSDTQYF.

The count of this clone is one. The chain recombines TRBV2 with TRBJ2-5; D gene ambiguous. With 6 bases removed from V and 1 base from J, the gap between germline ends came to 6 bases. This CDR3 is 12 amino acids long. Germline V gene sequence: CDR1 SNHLY, CDR2 FYNNEI. CDR3 coding DNA: TGTGCCAGCAGGGACCTCCAAGAGACCCAGTACTTC. Its protein product is CASRDLQETQYF.

J is TRBJ1-1 and V is TRBV9; D may be TRBD1 (6 bases). The germline V gene has CDR1 SGDLS and CDR2 YYNGEE. This CDR3 is 14 amino acids long. The V gene lost 0 bases and the J gene lost 6 bases, with 12 bases spanning the gap. The DNA for the CDR3 is TGTGCCAGCAGCGTAGGTCGGGGGCTGGCTGAAGCTTTCTTT. It specifies CASSVGRGLAEAFF.

The chain joins TRBV6-5 to TRBJ2-3, with D perhaps matching TRBD2 (5 bases). The ends were cut back, 2 bases at V and 5 bases at J, with 11 bases in the middle. Germline CDR1 is MNHEY and CDR2 is SVGAGI. This CDR3 region has 14 residues. CDR3 sequence reads: CASSYGGPGDTQYF. CDR3 sequence (DNA): TGTGCCAGCAGTTACGGCGGGCCCGGAGATACGCAGTATTTT.

This chain joins TRBV7-6 and TRBJ2-7; tentative D call: TRBD1 (6 bases). The CDR3 sequence is 15 residues long. Trimming removed 4 bases at V and 5 bases at J, with 18 bases between. Germline assignment: CDR1 SGHVS and CDR2 FNYEAQ. This chain's CDR3 is CASSSGDRQFDEQYF. The DNA of the CDR3 is TGTGCCAGCAGCTCTGGAGACAGGCAGTTCGACGAGCAGTACTTC.

The V and J genes are TRBV10-1 and TRBJ2-1; the match to TRBD2 covers 7 bases. This CDR3 region has 14 residues. CDR1 is WNHNN and CDR2 is SYGVQD in the germline V gene (reference sequence). The V segment lost 4 bases and the J segment 8 bases; nucleotides outside the gene matches: 8. The CDR3 sequence: CASSGREGRDEQFF. The DNA for the CDR3 is TGCGCCAGCAGTGGGAGGGAGGGGCGGGATGAGCAGTTCTTC.